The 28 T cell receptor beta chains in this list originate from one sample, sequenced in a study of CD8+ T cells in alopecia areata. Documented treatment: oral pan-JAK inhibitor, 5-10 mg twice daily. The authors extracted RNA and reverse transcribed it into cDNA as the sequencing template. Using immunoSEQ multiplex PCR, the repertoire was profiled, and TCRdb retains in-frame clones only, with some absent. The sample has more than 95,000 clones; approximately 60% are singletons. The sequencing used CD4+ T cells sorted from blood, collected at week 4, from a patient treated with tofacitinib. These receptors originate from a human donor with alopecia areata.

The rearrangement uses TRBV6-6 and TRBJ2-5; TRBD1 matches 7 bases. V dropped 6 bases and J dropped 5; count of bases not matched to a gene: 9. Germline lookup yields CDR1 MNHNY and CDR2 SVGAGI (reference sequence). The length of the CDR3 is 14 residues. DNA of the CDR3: TGTGCCAGCAGCGGCACAGGGGTTCGCGAGACCCAGTACTTC. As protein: CASSGTGVRETQYF.

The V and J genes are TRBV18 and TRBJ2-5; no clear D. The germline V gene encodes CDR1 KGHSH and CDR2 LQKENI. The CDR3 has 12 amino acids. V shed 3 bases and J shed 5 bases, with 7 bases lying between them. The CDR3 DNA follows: TGTGCCAGCTCACCCCGGTCGGAGACCCAGTACTTC. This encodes CASSPRSETQYF.

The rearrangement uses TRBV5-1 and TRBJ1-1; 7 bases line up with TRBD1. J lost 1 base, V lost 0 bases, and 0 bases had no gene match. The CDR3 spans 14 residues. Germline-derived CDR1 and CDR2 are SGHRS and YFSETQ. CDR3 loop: CASSLGDRNTEAFF. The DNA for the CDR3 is TGCGCCAGCAGCTTGGGGGACAGGAACACTGAAGCTTTCTTT.

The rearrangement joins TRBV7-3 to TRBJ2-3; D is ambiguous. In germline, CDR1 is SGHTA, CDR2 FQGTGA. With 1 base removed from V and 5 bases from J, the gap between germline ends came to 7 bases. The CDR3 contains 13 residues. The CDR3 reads CASSLNVEDTQYF. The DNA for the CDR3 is TGTGCCAGCAGCTTAAACGTAGAAGATACGCAGTATTTT.

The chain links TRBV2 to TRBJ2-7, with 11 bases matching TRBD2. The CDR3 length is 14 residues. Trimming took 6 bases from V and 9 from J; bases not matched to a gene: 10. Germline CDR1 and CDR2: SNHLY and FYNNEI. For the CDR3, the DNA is TGTGCCAGCAGGGCCTCAGGGACTAGCGGCGTGCAGTACTTC. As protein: CASRASGTSGVQYF.

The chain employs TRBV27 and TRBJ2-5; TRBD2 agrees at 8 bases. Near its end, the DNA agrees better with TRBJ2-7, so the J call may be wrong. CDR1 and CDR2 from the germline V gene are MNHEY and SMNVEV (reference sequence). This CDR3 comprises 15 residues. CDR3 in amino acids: CASSSLGLGLYEQYF. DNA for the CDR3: TGTGCCAGCAGTTCCCTGGGACTAGGGTTATACGAGCAGTACTTC.

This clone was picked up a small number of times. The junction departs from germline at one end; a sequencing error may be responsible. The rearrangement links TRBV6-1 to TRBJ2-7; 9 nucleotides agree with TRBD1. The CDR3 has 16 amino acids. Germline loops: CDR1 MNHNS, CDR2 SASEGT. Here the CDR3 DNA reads TGTGCCATCAGTGAGTCGAAGGGACAGGGACTCTACGAGCAGTACTTC. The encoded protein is CAISESKGQGLYEQYF.

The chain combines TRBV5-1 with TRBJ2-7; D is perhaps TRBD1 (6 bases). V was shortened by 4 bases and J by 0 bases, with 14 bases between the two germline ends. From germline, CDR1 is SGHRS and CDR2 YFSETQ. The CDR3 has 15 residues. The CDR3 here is CASSRPQQGSYEQYF. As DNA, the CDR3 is TGCGCCAGCAGCCGCCCCCAACAGGGCTCCTACGAGCAGTACTTC. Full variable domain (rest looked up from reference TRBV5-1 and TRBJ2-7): KAGVTQTPRYLIKTRGQQVTLSCSPISGHRSVSWYQQTPGQGLQFLFEYFSETQRNKGNFPGRFSGRQFSNSRSEMNVSTLELGDSALYLCASSRPQQGSYEQYFGPGTRLTVT.

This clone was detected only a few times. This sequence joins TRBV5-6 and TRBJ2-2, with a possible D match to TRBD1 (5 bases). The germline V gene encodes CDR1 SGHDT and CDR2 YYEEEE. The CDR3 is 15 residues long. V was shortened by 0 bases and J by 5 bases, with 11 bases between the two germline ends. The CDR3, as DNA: TGTGCCAGCAGCTTGGGGGGCCTTAAGACCGGGGAGCTGTTTTTT. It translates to CASSLGGLKTGELFF.

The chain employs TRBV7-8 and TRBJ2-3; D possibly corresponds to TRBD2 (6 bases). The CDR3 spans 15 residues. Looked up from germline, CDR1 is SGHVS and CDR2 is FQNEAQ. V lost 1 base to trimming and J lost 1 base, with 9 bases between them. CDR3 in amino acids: CASSLDSSGTDTQYF. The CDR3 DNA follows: TGTGCCAGCAGCTTAGATTCTAGCGGCACAGATACGCAGTATTTT.

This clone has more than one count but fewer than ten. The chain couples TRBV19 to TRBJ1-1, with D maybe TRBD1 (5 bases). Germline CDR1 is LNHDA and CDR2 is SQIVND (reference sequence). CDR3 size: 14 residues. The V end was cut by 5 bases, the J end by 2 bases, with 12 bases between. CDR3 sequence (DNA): TGTGCCAGTAGTTCAGGGTACGCAAACACTGAAGCTTTCTTT. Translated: CASSSGYANTEAFF. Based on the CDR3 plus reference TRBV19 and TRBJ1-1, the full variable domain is DGGITQSPKYLFRKEGQNVTLSCEQNLNHDAMYWYRQDPGQGLRLIYYSQIVNDFQKGDIAEGYSVSREKKESFPLTVTSAQKNPTAFYLCASSSGYANTEAFFGQGTRLTVV.

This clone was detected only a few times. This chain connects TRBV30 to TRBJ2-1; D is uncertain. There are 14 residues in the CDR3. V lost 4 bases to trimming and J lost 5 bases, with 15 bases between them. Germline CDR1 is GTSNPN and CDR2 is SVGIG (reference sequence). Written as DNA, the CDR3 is TGTGCCTGGAAATCCAGCGACCTTAACAATGAGCAGTTCTTC. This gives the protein CAWKSSDLNNEQFF.

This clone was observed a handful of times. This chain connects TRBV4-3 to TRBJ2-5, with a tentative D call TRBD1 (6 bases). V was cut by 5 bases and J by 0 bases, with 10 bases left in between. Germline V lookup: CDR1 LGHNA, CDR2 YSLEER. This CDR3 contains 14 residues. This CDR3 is CASSKQGNQETQYF. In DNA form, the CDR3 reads TGCGCCAGCAGCAAACAGGGTAACCAAGAGACCCAGTACTTC.

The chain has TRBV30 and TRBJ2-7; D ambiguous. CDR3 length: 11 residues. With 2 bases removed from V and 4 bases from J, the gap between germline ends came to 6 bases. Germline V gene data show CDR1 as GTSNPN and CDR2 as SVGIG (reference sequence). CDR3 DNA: TGTGCCTGGAGTTCCTGGTACGAGCAGTACTTC. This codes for CAWSSWYEQYF.

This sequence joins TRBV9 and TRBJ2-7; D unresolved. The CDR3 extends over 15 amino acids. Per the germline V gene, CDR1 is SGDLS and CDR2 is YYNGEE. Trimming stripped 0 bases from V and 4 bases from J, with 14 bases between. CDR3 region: CASSVAERLRYEQYF. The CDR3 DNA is TGTGCCAGCAGCGTAGCTGAGCGACTGAGATACGAGCAGTACTTC.

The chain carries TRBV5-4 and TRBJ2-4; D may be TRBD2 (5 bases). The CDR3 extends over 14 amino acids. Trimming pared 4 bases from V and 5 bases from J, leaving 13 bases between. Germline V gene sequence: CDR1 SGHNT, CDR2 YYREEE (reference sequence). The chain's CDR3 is CASSGGLIQNIQYF. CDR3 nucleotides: TGTGCCAGCAGCGGCGGACTGATACAAAACATTCAGTACTTC.

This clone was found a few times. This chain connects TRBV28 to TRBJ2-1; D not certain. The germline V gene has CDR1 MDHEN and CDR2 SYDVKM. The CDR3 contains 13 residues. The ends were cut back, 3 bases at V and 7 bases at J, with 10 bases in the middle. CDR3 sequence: CASSFGHQNEQFF. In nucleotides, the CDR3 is TGTGCCAGCAGTTTTGGGCACCAAAATGAGCAGTTCTTC.

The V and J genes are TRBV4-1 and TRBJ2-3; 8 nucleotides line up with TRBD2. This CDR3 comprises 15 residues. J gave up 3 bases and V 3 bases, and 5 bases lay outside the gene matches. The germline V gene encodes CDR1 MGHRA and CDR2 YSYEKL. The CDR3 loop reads CASSHPGLGTDTQYF. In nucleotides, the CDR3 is TGCGCCAGCAGCCACCCGGGACTAGGGACAGATACGCAGTATTTT.

CDR3 DNA sequence: TGTGCCACAGAGTCCGGGACGGAGGTAGCCAAAAACATTCAGTACTTC. Amino acids: CATESGTEVAKNIQYF. The J gene is TRBJ2-4, the V gene TRBV10-3, with D perhaps given as TRBD1 or TRBD2 (5 bases each). V lost 10 bases and J lost 0, with 19 bases in between. Germline V CDR1 and CDR2: ENHRY, SYGVKD. This CDR3 comprises 16 residues.

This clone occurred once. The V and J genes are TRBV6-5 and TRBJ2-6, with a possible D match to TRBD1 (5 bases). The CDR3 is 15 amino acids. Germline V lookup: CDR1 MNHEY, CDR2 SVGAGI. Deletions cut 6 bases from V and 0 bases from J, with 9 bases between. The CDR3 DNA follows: TGTGCCAGCAGAACAGGAGCCTCTGGGGCCAACGTCCTGACTTTC. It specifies CASRTGASGANVLTF.

The CDR3 sequence: CASSIPGQNTEAFF. CDR3 in DNA: TGCGCCAGCAGCATTCCGGGACAGAACACTGAAGCTTTCTTT. This sequence joins TRBV5-1 and TRBJ1-1; D possibly corresponds to TRBD1 (6 bases). Germline V CDR1 and CDR2: SGHRS, YFSETQ. CDR3 size: 14 residues. V lost 4 bases, J lost 1 base, and 11 bases lay in between. Complete variable domain (other parts from reference TRBV5-1 and TRBJ1-1): KAGVTQTPRYLIKTRGQQVTLSCSPISGHRSVSWYQQTPGQGLQFLFEYFSETQRNKGNFPGRFSGRQFSNSRSEMNVSTLELGDSALYLCASSIPGQNTEAFFGQGTRLTVV.

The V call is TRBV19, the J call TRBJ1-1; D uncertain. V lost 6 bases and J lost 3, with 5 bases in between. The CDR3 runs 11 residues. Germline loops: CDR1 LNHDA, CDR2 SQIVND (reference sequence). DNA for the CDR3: TGTGCCAGTAGGGCCCACACTGAAGCTTTCTTT. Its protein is CASRAHTEAFF.

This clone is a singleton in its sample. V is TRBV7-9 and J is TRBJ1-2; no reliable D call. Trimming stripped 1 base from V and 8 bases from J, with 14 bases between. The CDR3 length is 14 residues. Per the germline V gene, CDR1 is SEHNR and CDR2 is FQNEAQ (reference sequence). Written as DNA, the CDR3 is TGTGCCAGCAGCTTAGTTCCACAGTGGTTGGGCTACACCTTC. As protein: CASSLVPQWLGYTF.

The chain's CDR3 is CASSSDRGGLAKNIQYF. The CDR3 DNA follows: TGTGCCAGCAGTTCGGACAGGGGGGGACTAGCCAAAAACATTCAGTACTTC. The rearrangement links TRBV27 to TRBJ2-4, with 10 bases identical to TRBD1. J was trimmed by 0 bases and V by 4 bases; bases with no gene match: 6. CDR3 size: 17 residues. Germline V gene sequence: CDR1 MNHEY, CDR2 SMNVEV (reference sequence).

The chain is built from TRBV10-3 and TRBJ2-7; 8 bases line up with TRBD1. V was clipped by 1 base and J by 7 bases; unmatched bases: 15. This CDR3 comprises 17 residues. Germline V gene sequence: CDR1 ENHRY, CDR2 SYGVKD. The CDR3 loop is CAISEFGTGSGLGEQYF. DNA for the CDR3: TGTGCCATCAGTGAGTTCGGGACAGGCTCGGGGCTGGGTGAGCAGTACTTC.

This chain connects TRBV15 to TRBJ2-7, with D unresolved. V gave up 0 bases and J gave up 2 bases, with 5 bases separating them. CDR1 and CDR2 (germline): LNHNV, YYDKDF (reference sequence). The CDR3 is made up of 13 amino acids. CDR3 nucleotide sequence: TGTGCCACCAGCAGAGATCCCGCCTACGAGCAGTACTTC. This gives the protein CATSRDPAYEQYF.

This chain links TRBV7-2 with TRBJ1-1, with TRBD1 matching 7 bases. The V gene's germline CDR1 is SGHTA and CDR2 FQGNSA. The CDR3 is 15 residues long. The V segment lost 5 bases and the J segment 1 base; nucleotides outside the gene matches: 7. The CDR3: CASSAPGQRNTEAFF. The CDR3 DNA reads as TGTGCCAGCAGCGCTCCGGGACAGAGGAACACTGAAGCTTTCTTT. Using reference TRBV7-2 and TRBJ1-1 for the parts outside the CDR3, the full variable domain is GAGVSQSPSNKVTEKGKDVELRCDPISGHTALYWYRQSLGQGLEFLIYFQGNSAPDKSGLPSDRFSAERTGGSVSTLTIQRTQQEDSAVYLCASSAPGQRNTEAFFGQGTRLTVV.

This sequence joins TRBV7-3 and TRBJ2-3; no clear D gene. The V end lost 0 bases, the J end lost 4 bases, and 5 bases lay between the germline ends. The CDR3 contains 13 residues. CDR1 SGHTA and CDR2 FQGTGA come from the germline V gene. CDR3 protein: CASSLTAPDTQYF. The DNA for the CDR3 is TGTGCCAGCAGCTTAACAGCACCAGATACGCAGTATTTT.